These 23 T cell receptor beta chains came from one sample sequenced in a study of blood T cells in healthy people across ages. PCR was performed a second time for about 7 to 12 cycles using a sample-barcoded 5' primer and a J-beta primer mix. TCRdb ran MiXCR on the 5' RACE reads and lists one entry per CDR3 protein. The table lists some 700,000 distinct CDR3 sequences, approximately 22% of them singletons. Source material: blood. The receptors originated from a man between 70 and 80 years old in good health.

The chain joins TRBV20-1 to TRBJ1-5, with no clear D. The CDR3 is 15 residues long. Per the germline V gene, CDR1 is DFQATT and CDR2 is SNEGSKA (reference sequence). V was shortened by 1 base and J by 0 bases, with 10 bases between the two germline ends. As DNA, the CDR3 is TGCAGTGCTAGAGGCGGTGTTGGTAGCAATCAGCCCCAGCATTTT. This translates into CSARGGVGSNQPQHF.

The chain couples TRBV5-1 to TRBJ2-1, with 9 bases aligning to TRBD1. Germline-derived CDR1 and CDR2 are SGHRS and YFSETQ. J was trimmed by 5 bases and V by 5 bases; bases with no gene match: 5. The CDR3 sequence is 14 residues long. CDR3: CASRQGQGHNEQFF. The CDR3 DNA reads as TGCGCCAGCAGACAGGGACAGGGCCACAATGAGCAGTTCTTC. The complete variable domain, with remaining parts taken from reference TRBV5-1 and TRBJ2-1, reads KAGVTQTPRYLIKTRGQQVTLSCSPISGHRSVSWYQQTPGQGLQFLFEYFSETQRNKGNFPGRFSGRQFSNSRSEMNVSTLELGDSALYLCASRQGQGHNEQFFGPGTRLTVL.

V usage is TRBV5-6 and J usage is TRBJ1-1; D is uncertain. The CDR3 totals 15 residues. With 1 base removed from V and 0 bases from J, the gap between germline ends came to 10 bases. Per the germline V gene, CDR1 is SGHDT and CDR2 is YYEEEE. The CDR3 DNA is TGTGCCAGCAGCTTGTTTTTGGGTCTGAACACTGAAGCTTTCTTT. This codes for CASSLFLGLNTEAFF. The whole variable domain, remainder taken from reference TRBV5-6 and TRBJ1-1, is DAGVTQSPTHLIKTRGQQVTLRCSPKSGHDTVSWYQQALGQGPQFIFQYYEEEERQRGNFPDRFSGHQFPNYSSELNVNALLLGDSALYLCASSLFLGLNTEAFFGQGTRLTVV.

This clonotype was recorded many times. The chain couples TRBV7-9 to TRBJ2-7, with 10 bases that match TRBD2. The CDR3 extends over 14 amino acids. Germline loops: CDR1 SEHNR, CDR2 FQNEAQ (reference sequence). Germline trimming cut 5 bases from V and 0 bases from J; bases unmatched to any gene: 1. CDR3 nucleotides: TGTGCCAGCAGCCCTAGCGGGAGCTCCTACGAGCAGTACGTC. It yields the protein CASSPSGSSYEQYV.

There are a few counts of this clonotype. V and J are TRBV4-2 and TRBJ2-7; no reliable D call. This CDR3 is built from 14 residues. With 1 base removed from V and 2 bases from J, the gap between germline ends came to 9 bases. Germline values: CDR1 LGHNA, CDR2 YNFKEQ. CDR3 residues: CASSQVSLTYEQYF. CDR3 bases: TGTGCCAGCAGCCAAGTCTCCCTAACCTACGAGCAGTACTTC.

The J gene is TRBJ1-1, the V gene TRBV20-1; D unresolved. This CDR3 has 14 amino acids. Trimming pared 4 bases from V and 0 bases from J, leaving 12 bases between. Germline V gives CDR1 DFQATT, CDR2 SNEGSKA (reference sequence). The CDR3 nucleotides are TGCAGTGCTAAATCTGGGCTGATGAACACTGAAGCTTTCTTT. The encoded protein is CSAKSGLMNTEAFF.

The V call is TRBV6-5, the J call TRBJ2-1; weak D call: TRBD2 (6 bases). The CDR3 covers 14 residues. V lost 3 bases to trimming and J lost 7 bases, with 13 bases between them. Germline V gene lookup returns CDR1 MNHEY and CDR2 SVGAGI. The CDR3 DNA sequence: TGTGCCAGCAGTTATGGGGACTTACGGAATGAGCAGTTCTTC. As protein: CASSYGDLRNEQFF.

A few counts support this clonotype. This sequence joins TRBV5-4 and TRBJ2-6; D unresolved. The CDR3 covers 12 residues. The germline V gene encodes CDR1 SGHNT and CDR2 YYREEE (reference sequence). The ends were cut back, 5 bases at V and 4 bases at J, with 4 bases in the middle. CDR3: CASSNGANVLTF. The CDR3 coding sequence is TGTGCCAGCAGTAACGGGGCCAACGTCCTGACTTTC.

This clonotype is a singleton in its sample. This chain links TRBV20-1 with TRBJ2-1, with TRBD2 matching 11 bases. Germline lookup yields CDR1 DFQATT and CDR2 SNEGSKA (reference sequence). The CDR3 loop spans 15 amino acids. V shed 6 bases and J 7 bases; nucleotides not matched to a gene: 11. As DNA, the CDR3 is TGCAGTGCCGCCACGCTAGCGGGAGGTAGGAATGAGCAGTTCTTC. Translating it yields CSAATLAGGRNEQFF.

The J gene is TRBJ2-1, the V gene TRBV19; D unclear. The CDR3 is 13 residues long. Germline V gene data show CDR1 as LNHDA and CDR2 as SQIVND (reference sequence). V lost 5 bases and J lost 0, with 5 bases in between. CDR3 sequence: CASSDTSYNEQFF. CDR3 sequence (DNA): TGTGCCAGTAGTGACACCTCCTACAATGAGCAGTTCTTC.

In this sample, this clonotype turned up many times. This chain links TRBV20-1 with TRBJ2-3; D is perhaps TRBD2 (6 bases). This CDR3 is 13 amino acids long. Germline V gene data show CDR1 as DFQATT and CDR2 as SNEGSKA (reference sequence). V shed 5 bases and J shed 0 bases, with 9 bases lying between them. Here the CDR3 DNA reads TGCAGTGCTCCGGGGGTTAGCACAGATACGCAGTATTTT. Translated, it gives CSAPGVSTDTQYF.

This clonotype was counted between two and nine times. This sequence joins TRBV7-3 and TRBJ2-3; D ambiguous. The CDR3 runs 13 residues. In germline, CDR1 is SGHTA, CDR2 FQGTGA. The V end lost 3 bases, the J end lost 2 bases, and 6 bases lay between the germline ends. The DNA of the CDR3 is TGTGCCAGCAGCTTTGCCGCCACAGATACGCAGTATTTT. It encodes CASSFAATDTQYF.

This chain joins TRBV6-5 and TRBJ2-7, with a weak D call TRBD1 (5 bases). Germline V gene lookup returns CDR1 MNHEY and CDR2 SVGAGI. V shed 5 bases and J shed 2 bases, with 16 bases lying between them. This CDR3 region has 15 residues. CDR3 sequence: CASSQQIQGPYEQYF. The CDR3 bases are TGTGCCAGCAGTCAGCAGATTCAGGGCCCCTACGAGCAGTACTTC.

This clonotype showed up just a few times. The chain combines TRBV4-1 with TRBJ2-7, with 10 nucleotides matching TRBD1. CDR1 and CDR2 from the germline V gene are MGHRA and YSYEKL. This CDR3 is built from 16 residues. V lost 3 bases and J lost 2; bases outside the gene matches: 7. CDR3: CASSQVDRGLTYEQYF. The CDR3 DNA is TGCGCCAGCAGCCAGGTAGACAGGGGGCTAACCTACGAGCAGTACTTC.

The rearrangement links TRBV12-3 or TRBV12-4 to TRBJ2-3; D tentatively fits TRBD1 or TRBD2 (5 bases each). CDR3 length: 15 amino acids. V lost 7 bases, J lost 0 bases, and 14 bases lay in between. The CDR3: CASTHRRPSTDTQYF. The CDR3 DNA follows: TGTGCCAGCACCCACAGGAGGCCTAGCACAGATACGCAGTATTTT.

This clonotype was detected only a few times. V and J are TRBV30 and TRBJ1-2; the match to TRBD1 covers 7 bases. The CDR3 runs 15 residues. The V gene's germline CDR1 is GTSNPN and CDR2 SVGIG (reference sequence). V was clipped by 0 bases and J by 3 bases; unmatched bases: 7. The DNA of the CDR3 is TGTGCCTGGAGTGTTCTCCCGGGGACAGACTATGGCTACACCTTC. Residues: CAWSVLPGTDYGYTF.

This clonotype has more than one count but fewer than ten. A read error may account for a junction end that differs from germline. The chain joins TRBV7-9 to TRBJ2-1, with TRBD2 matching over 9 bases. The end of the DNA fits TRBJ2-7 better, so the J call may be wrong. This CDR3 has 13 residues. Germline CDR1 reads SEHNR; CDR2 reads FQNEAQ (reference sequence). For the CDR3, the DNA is TGTGCCAGCAGCCTAGCGGGGCAGAGAGAGCAGTACTTC. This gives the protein CASSLAGQREQYF.

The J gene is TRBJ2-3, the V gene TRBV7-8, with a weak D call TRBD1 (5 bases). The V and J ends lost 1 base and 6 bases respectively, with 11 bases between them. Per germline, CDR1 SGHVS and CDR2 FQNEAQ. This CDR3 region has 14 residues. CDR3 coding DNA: TGTGCCAGCAGCTTAGGCAGGGCGATGGATACGCAGTATTTT. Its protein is CASSLGRAMDTQYF.

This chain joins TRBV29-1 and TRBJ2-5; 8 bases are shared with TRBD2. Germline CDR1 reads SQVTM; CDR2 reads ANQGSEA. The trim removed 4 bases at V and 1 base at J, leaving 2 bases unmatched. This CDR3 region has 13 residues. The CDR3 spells CSVVAGFQETQYF. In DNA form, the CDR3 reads TGCAGCGTTGTAGCGGGATTCCAAGAGACCCAGTACTTC.

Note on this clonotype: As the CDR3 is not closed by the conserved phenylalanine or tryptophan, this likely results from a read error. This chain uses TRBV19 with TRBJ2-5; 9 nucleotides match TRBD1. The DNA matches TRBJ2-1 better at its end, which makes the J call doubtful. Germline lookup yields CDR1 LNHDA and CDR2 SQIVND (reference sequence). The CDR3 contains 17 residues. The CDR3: CATAGGTGQGVQNEQFL. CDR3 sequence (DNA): TGTGCCACTGCAGGGGGGACGGGACAGGGAGTCCAGAATGAGCAGTTCCTC.

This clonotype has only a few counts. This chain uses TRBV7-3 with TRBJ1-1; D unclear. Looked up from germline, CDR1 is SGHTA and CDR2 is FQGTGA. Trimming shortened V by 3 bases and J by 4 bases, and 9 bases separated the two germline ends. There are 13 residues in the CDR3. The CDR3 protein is CASSLAETTEAFF. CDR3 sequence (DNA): TGTGCCAGCAGCTTGGCGGAGACCACTGAAGCTTTCTTT.

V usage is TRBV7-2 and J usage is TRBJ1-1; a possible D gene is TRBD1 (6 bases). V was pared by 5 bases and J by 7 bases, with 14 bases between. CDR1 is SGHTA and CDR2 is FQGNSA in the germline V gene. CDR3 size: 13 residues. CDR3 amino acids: CASSPRTASEAFF. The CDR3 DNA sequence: TGTGCCAGCAGCCCGCGGACAGCAAGTGAAGCTTTCTTT.

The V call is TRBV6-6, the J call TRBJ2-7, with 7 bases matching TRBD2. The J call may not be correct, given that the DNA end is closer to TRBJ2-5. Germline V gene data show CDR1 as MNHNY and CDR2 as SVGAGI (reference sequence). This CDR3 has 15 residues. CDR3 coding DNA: TGTGCCAGCAGAACGACTAGCCTCGGCCAAGAGACCCAGTACTTC. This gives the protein CASRTTSLGQETQYF.